This T cell receptor (beta chain) was retrieved from a study of CD8 T cells in Susac syndrome. An amount of RNA that ranged from about 0.45 to 1 ug was reverse transcribed with random hexamers. Amplification of TCR beta CDR3 across 54 Vbeta and 13 Jbeta was performed with immunoSEQ multiplex PCR. One entry per CDR3 protein results from TCRdb running MiXCR on the immunoSEQ multiplex PCR reads. Of some 160,000 distinct CDR3 sequences in the sample, approximately 90% were seen once. Sequencing targeted TCR beta in T cells from blood (CD8+ and CD4+). This clonotype has just one count. This CDR3 has 12 residues. CDR1 is SQVTM, CDR2 ANQGSEA, per germline. Between the trimmed V and J ends, which lost 4 bases and 2 bases, there was a span of 8 bases.

This clonotype was obtained from a human donor in good health. This chain links TRBV29-1 with TRBJ2-5; possible D gene TRBD2, 5 bases. The sequenced sample was CD4+ T cells from PBMCs. The CDR3 sequence: CSVGTLQETQYF. The DNA for the CDR3 is TGCAGCGTTGGGACTTTACAAGAGACCCAGTACTTC.